This record covers a single TCR beta chain. This entry belongs to a study of cytomegalovirus exposure and HLA in healthy donors. For the study at large: The roughly 700 first-cohort repertoires shared a platform with the 130 or so validation repertoires, as reported in a later analysis.

Looked up from germline, CDR1 is LGHNA and CDR2 is YSLEER. This CDR3 has 13 residues. The V end was cut by 4 bases, the J end by 5 bases, with 12 bases between. Using immunoSEQ multiplex PCR, the repertoire was profiled, and TCRdb retains in-frame clones only, with some absent. The data hold around 60,000 clones, with roughly nine tenths observed a single time. This TCR came from a man aged 18 to 29 in good health and CMV-seronegative. This rearrangement joins TRBV4-3 to TRBJ2-7; tentative D call: TRBD2 (5 bases). Sequenced sample: PBMCs. The CDR3 DNA reads TGCGCCAGCAGCCGCACTAGTCTGGACGAGCAGTACTTC. It yields the protein CASSRTSLDEQYF.